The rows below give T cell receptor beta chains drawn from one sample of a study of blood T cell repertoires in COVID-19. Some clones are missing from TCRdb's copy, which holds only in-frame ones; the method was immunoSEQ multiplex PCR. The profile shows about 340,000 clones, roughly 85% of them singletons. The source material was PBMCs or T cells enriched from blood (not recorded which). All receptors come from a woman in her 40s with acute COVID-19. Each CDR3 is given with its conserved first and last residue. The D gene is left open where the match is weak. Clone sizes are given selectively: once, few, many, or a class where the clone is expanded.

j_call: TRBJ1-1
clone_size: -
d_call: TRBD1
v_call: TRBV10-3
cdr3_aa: CAIKNTGGQTEAFF
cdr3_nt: TGTGCCATCAAGAACACAGGGGGACAGACTGAAGCTTTCTTT

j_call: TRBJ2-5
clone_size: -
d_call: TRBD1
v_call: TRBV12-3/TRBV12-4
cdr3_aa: CASSRDRQETQYF
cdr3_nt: TGTGCCAGCAGCCGGGACAGACAAGAGACCCAGTACTTC

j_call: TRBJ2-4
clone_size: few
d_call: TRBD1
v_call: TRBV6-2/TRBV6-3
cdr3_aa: CASSPSYRGLENIQYF
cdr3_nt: TGTGCCAGCAGTCCAAGCTACAGGGGATTGGAAAACATTCAGTACTTC

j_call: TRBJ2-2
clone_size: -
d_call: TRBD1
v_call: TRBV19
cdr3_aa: CASTRTGVNTGELFF
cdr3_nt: TGTGCCAGTACTAGGACAGGGGTGAACACCGGGGAGCTGTTTTTT

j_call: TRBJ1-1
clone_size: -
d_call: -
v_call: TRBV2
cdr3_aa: CASSETWGRVPNTEAFF
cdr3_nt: TGTGCCAGCAGTGAGACTTGGGGCAGGGTTCCGAACACTGAAGCTTTCTTT

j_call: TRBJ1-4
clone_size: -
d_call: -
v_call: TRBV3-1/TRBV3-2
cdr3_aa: CASSQDHRVANEKLFF
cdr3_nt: TGTGCCAGCAGCCAAGATCACAGGGTGGCTAATGAAAAACTGTTTTTT

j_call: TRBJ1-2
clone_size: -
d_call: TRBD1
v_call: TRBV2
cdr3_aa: CASRRTGAQVGYTF
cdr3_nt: TGTGCCAGCAGACGGACAGGGGCGCAGGTCGGCTACACCTTC

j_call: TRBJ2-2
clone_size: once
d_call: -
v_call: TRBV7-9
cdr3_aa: CASSSTRHTGELFF
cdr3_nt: TGTGCCAGCAGCTCGACACGTCACACCGGGGAGCTGTTTTTT

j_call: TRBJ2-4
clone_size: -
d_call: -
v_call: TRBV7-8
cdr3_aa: CASSSVGGLAHF
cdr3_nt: TGTGCCAGCAGCTCTGTCGGAGGGCTGGCGCACTTC

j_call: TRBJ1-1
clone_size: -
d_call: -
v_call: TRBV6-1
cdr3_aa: CASSEQGRSEAFF
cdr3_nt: TGTGCCAGCAGTGAACAGGGTCGTTCTGAAGCTTTCTTT

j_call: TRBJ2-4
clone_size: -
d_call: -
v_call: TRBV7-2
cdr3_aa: CASSSGSTIAKNIQYF
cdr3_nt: TGTGCCAGCAGCTCAGGATCTACAATAGCCAAAAACATTCAGTACTTC

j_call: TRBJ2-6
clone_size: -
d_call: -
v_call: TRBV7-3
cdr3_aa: CASRMGHLTGANVLTF
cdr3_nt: TGTGCCAGCAGAATGGGACATTTGACTGGGGCCAACGTCCTGACTTTC

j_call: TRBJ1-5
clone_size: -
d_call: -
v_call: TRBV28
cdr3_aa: CASSLAQGSNQPQHF
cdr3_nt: TGTGCCAGCAGTTTAGCTCAGGGAAGCAATCAGCCCCAGCATTTT

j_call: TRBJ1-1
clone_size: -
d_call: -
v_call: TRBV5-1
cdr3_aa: CASSLHSGDTEAFF
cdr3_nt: TGCGCCAGCAGCTTGCACTCCGGGGACACTGAAGCTTTCTTT

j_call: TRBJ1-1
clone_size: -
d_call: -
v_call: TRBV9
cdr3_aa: CASSVAWGLNTEAFF
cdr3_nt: TGTGCCAGCAGCGTAGCCTGGGGCCTGAACACTGAAGCTTTCTTT

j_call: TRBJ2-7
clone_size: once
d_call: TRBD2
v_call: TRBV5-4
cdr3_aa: CASSPSGSSSEQYF
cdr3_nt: TGTGCCAGCAGCCCCAGCGGGAGTAGCTCCGAGCAGTACTTC

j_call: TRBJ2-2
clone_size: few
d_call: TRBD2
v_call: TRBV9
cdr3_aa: CASTSNRGRVGELFF
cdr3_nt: TGTGCCAGCACCTCAAATCGGGGGAGGGTCGGGGAGCTGTTTTTT

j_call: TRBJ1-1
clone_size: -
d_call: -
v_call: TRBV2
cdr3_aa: CASSPNTEAFF
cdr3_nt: TGTGCCAGCAGCCCAAACACTGAAGCTTTCTTT

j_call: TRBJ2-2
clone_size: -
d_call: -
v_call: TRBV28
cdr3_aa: CASSPPGTGELFF
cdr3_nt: TGTGCCAGCAGTCCCCCGGGCACCGGGGAGCTGTTTTTT

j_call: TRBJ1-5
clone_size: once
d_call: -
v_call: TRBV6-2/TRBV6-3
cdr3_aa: CASSYSGWSQPQHF
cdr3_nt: TGTGCCAGCAGTTACTCTGGATGGAGTCAGCCCCAGCATTTT

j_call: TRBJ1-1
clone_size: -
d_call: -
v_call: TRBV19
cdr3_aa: CASKEGPLAFF
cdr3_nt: TGTGCCAGTAAGGAGGGACCTCTGGCTTTCTTT

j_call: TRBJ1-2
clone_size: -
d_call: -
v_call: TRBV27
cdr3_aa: CASRSGGGYTF
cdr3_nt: TGTGCCAGCAGATCGGGTGGTGGCTACACCTTC

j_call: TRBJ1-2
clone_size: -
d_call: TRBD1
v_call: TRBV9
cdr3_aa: CASSVDRGDGYTF
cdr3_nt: TGTGCCAGCAGCGTAGACAGGGGGGATGGCTACACCTTC

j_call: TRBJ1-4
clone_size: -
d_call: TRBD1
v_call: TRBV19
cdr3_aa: CASRQTGANEKLFF
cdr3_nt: TGTGCCAGTAGGCAGACAGGGGCTAATGAAAAACTGTTTTTT

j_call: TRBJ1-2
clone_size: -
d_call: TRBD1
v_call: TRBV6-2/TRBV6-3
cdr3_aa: CASSPRDRANYGYTF
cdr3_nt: TGTGCCAGCAGTCCCCGGGACAGGGCCAACTATGGCTACACCTTC

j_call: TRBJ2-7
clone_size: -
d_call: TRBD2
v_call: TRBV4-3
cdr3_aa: CASSQASAGGTLREQYF
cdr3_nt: TGCGCCAGCAGCCAAGCCTCAGCGGGAGGGACCTTGAGGGAGCAGTACTTC

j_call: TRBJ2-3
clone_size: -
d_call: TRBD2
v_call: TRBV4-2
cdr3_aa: CASSQDRTSGSDTQYF
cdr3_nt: TGTGCCAGCAGCCAAGATCGGACTAGCGGATCAGATACGCAGTATTTT

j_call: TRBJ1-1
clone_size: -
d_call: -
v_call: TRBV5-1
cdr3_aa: CASSSERGYTEAFF
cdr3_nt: TGCGCCAGCAGTTCGGAGAGGGGGTACACTGAAGCTTTCTTT

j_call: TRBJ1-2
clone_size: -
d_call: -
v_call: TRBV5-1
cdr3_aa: CASSLQGRRDYGYTF
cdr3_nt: TGCGCCAGCAGCTTACAGGGCAGACGAGACTATGGCTACACCTTC

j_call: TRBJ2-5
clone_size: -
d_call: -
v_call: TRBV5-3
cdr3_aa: CARSVRRGQCLCPTQYF
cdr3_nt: TGTGCCAGAAGCGTTAGGAGAGGACAGTGTTTGTGTCCGACCCAGTACTTC

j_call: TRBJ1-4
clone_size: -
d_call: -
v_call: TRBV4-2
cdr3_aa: CASSQETFGGGSNEKLFF
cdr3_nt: TGTGCCAGCAGCCAAGAAACCTTTGGGGGGGGCTCTAATGAAAAACTGTTTTTT

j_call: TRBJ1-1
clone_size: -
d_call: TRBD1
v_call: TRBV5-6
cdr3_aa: CASSFGDRGRSTEAFF
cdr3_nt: TGTGCCAGCAGCTTTGGGGACAGGGGACGGAGCACTGAAGCTTTCTTT

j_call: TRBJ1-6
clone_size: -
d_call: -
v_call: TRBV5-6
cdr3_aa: CASSLIRGNSPLHF
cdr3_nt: TGTGCCAGCAGCTTAATCAGGGGTAATTCACCCCTCCACTTT

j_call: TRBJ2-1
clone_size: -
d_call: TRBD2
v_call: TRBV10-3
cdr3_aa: CAISGTSGTYNEQFF
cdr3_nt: TGTGCCATCAGTGGCACTAGCGGTACTTACAATGAGCAGTTCTTC

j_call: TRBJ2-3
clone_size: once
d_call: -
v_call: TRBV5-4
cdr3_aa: CASSLDGRDTDTQYF
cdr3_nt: TGTGCCAGCAGCTTGGACGGGAGAGACACAGATACGCAGTATTTT

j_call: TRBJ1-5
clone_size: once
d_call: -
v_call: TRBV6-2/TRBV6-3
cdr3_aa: CASSYIRDQPQHF
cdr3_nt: TGTGCCAGCAGTTACATCCGGGATCAGCCCCAGCATTTT

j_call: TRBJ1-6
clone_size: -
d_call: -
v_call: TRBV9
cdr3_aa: CASSVDSNNSPLHF
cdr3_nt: TGTGCCAGCAGCGTGGACAGCAATAATTCACCCCTCCACTTT

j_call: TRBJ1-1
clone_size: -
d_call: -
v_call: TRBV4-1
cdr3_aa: CASSYRAPRGVDTEAFF
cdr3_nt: TGCGCCAGCAGTTACAGGGCTCCAAGGGGTGTCGACACTGAAGCTTTCTTT

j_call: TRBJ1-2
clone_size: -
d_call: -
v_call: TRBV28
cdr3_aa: CASCYRGIPPYGYTF
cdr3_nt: TGTGCCAGCTGTTATCGAGGCATACCTCCCTATGGCTACACCTTC

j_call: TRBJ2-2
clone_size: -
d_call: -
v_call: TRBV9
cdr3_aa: CASSVGSASNTGELFF
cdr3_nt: TGTGCCAGCAGCGTCGGTAGCGCTTCGAACACCGGGGAGCTGTTTTTT

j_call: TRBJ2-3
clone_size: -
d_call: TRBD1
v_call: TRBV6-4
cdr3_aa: CASSRDRGPDTQYF
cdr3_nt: TGTGCCAGCAGTCGGGACAGGGGCCCAGATACGCAGTATTTT

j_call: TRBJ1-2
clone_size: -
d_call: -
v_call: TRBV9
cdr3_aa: CASSVAPGVGYGYTF
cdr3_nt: TGTGCCAGCAGCGTAGCTCCCGGGGTGGGCTATGGCTACACCTTC

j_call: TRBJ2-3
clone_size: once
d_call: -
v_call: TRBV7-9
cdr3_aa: CASSEDRGYTDTQYF
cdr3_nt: TGTGCCAGCAGCGAAGACCGGGGATACACAGATACGCAGTATTTT

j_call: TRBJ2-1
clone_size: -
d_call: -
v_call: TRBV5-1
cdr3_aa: CASCRLDQEPYNEQFF
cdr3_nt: TGCGCCAGCTGCCGCTTGGATCAGGAACCCTACAATGAGCAGTTCTTC

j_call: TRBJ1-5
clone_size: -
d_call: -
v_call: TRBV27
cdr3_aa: CASSQGSGIQPQHF
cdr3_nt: TGTGCCAGCAGCCAGGGCAGTGGAATTCAGCCCCAGCATTTT

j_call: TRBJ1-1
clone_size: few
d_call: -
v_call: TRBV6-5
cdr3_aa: CASSRTANMNTEAFF
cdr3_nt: TGTGCCAGCAGTCGGACAGCTAACATGAACACTGAAGCTTTCTTT

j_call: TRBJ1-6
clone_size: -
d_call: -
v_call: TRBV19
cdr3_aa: CASRSGVNSPLHF
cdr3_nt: TGTGCCAGTAGGTCAGGGGTTAATTCACCCCTCCACTTT

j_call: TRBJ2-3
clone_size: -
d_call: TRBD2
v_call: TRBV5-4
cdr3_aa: CASSFGLRAMRTSGTDTQYF
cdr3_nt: TGTGCCAGCAGCTTCGGTCTTCGAGCGATGAGGACTAGCGGGACAGATACGCAGTATTTT